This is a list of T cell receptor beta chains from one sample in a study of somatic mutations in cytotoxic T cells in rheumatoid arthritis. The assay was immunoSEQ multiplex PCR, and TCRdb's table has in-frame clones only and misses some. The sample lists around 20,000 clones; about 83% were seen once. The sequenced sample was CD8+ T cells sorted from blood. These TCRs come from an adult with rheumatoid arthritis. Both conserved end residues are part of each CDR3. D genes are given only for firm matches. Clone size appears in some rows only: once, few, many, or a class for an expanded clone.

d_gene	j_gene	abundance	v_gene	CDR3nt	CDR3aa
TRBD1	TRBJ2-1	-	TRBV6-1	TGTGCCAGCAGTGAGTCGGGACAGGCCTACAATGAGCAGTTCTTC	CASSESGQAYNEQFF
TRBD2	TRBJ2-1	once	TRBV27	TGTGCCAGCAGTACCGGGACTAGCGGGGTAGGTGAGCAGTTCTTC	CASSTGTSGVGEQFF
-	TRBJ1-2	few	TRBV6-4	TGTGCCAGCAGGCCCTCCGCACAGGCCGCCTGCACCTTC	CASRPSAQAACTF
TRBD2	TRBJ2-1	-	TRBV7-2	TGTGCCAGCAGCTGGACTAGCGGGAGGGACAATGAGCAGTTCTTC	CASSWTSGRDNEQFF
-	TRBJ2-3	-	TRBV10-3	TGTGCCACTGATGCGGGGGCCTCCACAGATACGCAGTATTTT	CATDAGASTDTQYF
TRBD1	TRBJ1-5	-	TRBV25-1	TGTGCCAGCAGTGGGGACAGTGGCAATAGCAATCAGCCCCAGCATTTT	CASSGDSGNSNQPQHF
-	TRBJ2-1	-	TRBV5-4	TGTGCCAGCGGTTCGGGCCGAAGCTCCTACAATGAGCAGTTCTTC	CASGSGRSSYNEQFF
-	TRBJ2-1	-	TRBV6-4	TGTGCCAGCAGTGTTGGAGACGAGGCCTACAATGAGCAGTTCTTC	CASSVGDEAYNEQFF
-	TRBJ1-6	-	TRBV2	TGTGCCAGCAGCACAATGGAGCCAGGCTTTAATTCACCCCTCCACTTT	CASSTMEPGFNSPLHF
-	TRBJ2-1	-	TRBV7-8	TGTGCCAGCAGCTTAGTCGTCAGGACGGCCACCAGCTCCTACAATGAGCAGTTCTTC	CASSLVVRTATSSYNEQFF
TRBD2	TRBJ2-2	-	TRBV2	TGTGCCAGCAGTGAAATTTGGCGGGGGGACTCGAACACCGGGGAGCTGTTTTTT	CASSEIWRGDSNTGELFF
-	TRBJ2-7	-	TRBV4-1	TGCGCCAGCAGCCAAGTCGATCGGGGAACCTACGAGCAGTACTTC	CASSQVDRGTYEQYF
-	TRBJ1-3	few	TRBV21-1	TGTGCCAGCAGCAAAGATCGACGGATCCGCTCTGGAAACACCATATATTTT	CASSKDRRIRSGNTIYF
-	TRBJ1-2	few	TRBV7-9	TGTGCCAGCAGCTTAACTCAGCCTAACTATGGCTACACCTTC	CASSLTQPNYGYTF
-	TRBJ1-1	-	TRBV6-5	TGTGCCAGCGGATATATGAACACTGAAGCTTTCTTT	CASGYMNTEAFF
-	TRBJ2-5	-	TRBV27	TGTGCCAGCCCCTCTAGGAGGGAGACCCAGTACTTC	CASPSRRETQYF
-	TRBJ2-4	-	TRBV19	TGTGCCAGTAGTAAGACTGACATTCAGTACTTC	CASSKTDIQYF
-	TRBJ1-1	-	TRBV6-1	TGTGCCAGCAGCTTCATGACGGAGAACACTGAAGCTTTCTTT	CASSFMTENTEAFF
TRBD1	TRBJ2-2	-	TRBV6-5	TGTGCCAGCAGTTACAGGACAGGGGAGGAAACCGGGGAGCTGTTTTTT	CASSYRTGEETGELFF
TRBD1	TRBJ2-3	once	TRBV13	TGTGCCAGCAGCAGAGGACAGGGAAGCACAGATACGCAGTATTTT	CASSRGQGSTDTQYF
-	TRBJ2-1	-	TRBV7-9	TGTGCCAGCGCGGACCGGCAGGTCAATGAGCAGTTCTTC	CASADRQVNEQFF
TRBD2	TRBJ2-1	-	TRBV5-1	TGCGCCAGCAGCTTAGCGGGAGACTCCTACAATGAGCAGTTCTTC	CASSLAGDSYNEQFF
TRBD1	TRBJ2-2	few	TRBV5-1	TGCGCCAGCAGCTGGACAGGTGGCGGGGAGCTGTTTTTT	CASSWTGGGELFF
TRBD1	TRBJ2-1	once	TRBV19	TGTGCCAGTAGTCGAATTAACCCCGGGACAGGGCGATTGTACAATGAGCAGTTCTTC	CASSRINPGTGRLYNEQFF
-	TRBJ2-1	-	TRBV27	TGTGCCAGCAGTTTTGCGCACTACAATGAGCAGTTCTTC	CASSFAHYNEQFF
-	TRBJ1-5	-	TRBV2	TGTGCCAGCAGTGACCGCTGGCAGCCCCAGCATTTT	CASSDRWQPQHF
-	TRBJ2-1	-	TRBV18	TGTGCCAGCTCACCAGGGACTTACAATGAGCAGTTCTTC	CASSPGTYNEQFF
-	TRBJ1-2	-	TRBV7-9	TGTGCCAGCAGCCCCCCAGCTGGTTCCTATGGCTACACCTTC	CASSPPAGSYGYTF
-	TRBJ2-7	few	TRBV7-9	TGTGCCAGCAGTTCACGGGGCTCCGGGATCCACTCCTACGAGCAGTACTTC	CASSSRGSGIHSYEQYF
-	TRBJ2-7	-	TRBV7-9	TGTGCCAGCAGCCCCTCAGGGCCCGAGCAGTACTTC	CASSPSGPEQYF
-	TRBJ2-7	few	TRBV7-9	TGTGCCAGCAGCTTAGGGAGCTACGAGCAGTACTTC	CASSLGSYEQYF
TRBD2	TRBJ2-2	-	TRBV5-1	TGCGCCAGCAGCTTGCTGCGGGGGGGCGGAGTGGAGCTGTTTTTT	CASSLLRGGGVELFF
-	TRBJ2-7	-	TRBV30	TGTGCCTGGAGTTCTAGCGACGCCTACGAGCAGTACTTC	CAWSSSDAYEQYF
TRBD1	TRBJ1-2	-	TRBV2	TGTGCCAGCAGACCGGGGACAGGGGACCTCTATGGCTACACCTTC	CASRPGTGDLYGYTF
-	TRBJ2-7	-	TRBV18	TGTGCCAGCTCACCAGCTGCCGGTCGCGAGGGAGGGCAGTACTTC	CASSPAAGREGGQYF
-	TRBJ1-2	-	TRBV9	TGTGCCAGCAGCGTTTCTGACCCTACGGTCTATGGCTACACCTTC	CASSVSDPTVYGYTF
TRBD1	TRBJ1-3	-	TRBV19	TGTGCCAGTAGTATTTTTTGGGACAGGGGAATCTCTGGAAACACCATATATTTT	CASSIFWDRGISGNTIYF
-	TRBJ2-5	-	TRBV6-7	TGTGCCAGCAGTTACTCTATCCGACTGCCCCCTGGGGAGACCCAGTACTTC	CASSYSIRLPPGETQYF
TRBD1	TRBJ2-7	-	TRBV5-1	TGCGCCAGCAGCTCATCCCTCCCGACAGGGGGGACCTACGAGCAGTACTTC	CASSSSLPTGGTYEQYF